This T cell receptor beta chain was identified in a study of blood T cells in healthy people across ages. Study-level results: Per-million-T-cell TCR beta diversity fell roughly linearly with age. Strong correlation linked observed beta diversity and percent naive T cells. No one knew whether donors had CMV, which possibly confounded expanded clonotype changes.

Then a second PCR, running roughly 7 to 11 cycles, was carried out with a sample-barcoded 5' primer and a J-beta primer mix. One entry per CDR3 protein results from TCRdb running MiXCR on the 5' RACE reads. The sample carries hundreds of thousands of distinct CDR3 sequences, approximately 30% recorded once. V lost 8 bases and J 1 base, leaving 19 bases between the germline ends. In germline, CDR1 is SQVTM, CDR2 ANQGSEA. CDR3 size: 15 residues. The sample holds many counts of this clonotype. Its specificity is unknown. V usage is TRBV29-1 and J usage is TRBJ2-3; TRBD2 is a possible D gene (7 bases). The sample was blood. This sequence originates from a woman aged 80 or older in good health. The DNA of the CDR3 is TGCAGCACCTACAGCGTAGGGGGGGGCACAGATACGCAGTATTTT. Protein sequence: CSTYSVGGGTDTQYF.